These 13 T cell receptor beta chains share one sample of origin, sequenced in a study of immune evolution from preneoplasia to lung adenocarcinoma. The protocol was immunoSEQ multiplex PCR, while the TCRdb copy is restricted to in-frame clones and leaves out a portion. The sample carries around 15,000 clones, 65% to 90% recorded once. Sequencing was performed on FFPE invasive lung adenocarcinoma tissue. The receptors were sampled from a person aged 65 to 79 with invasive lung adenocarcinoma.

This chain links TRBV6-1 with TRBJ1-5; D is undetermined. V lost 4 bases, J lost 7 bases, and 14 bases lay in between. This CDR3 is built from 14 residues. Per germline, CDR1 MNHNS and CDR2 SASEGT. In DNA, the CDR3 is TGTGCCAGCAGTGGAGGGCACCAGATCCAGCCCCAGCATTTT. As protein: CASSGGHQIQPQHF.

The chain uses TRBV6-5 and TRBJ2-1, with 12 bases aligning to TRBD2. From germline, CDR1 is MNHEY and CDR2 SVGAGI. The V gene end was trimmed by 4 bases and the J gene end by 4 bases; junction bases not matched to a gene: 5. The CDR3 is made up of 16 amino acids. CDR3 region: CASSSLAGGIYNEQFF. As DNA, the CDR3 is TGTGCCAGCAGTTCACTAGCGGGGGGCATATACAATGAGCAGTTCTTC.

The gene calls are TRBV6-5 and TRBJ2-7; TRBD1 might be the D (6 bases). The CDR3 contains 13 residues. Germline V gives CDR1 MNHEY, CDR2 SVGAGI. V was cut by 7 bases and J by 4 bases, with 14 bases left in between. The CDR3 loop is CASNQGNGYEQYF. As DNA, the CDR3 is TGTGCCAGCAACCAGGGGAACGGGTACGAGCAGTACTTC.

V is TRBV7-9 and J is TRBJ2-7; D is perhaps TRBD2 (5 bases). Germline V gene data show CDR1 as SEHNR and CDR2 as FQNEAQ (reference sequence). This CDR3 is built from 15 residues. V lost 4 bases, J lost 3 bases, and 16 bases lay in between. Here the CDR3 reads CASSYGLSVNYEQYF. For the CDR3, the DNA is TGTGCCAGCAGCTACGGACTGTCTGTGAACTACGAGCAGTACTTC.

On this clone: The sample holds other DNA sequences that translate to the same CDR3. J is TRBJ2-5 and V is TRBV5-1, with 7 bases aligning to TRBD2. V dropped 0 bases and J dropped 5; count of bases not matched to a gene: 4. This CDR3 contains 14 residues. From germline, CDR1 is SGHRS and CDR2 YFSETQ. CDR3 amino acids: CASSLAGLGETQYF. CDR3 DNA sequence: TGCGCCAGCAGCTTGGCTGGACTAGGGGAGACCCAGTACTTC. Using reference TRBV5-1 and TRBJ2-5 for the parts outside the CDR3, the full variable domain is KAGVTQTPRYLIKTRGQQVTLSCSPISGHRSVSWYQQTPGQGLQFLFEYFSETQRNKGNFPGRFSGRQFSNSRSEMNVSTLELGDSALYLCASSLAGLGETQYFGPGTRLLVL.

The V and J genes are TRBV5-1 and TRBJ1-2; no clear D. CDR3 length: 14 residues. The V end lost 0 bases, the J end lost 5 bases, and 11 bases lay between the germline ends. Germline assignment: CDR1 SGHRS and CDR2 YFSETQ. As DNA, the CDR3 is TGCGCCAGCAGCTTGGACATCTTACTTTATGGCTACACCTTC. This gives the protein CASSLDILLYGYTF.

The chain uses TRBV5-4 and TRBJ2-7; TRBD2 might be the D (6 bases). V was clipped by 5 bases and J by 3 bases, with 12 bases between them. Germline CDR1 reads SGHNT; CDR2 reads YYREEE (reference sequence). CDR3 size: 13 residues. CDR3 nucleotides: TGTGCCAGCAGTAAGGTGGGGGGCTACGAGCAGTACTTC. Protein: CASSKVGGYEQYF.

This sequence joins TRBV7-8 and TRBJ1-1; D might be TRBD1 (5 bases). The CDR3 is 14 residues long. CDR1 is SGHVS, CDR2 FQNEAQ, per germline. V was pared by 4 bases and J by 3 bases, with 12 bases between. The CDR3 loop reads CASSSRGGDTEAFF. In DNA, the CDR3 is TGTGCCAGCAGCTCCCGGGGGGGGGACACTGAAGCTTTCTTT.

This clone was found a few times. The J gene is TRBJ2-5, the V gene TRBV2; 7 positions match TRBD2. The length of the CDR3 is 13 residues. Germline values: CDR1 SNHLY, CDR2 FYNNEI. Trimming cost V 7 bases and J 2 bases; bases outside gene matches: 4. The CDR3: CASNREVQETQYF. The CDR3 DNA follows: TGTGCCAGCAATCGGGAGGTTCAAGAGACCCAGTACTTC.

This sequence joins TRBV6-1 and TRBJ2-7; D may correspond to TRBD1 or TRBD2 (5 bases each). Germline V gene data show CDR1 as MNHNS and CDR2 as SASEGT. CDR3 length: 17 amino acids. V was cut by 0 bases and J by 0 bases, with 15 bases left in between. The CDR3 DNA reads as TGTGCCAGCAGTGAAGCGCTTCGGGGCGACCTCTCCTACGAGCAGTACTTC. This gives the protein CASSEALRGDLSYEQYF.

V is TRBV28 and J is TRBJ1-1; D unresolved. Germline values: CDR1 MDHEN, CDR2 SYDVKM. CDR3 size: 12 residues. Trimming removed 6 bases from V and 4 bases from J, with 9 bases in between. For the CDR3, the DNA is TGTGCCAGCAGGGTGGGTGGCACTGAAGCTTTCTTT. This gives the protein CASRVGGTEAFF.

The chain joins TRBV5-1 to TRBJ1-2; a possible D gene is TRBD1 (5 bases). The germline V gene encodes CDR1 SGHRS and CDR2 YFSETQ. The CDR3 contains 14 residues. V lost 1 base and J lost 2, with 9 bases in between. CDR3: CASSLSDRNYGYTF. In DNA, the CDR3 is TGCGCCAGCAGCTTGTCAGACAGAAACTATGGCTACACCTTC.

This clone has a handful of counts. In DNA, the CDR3 is TGTGCCAGTAGGTCTAGCGGGAGTAGAGAGACCCAGTACTTC. Translating gives CASRSSGSRETQYF. V is TRBV19 and J is TRBJ2-5; the match to TRBD2 covers 10 bases. CDR1 is LNHDA and CDR2 is SQIVND in the germline V gene (reference sequence). The CDR3 contains 14 residues. V shed 6 bases and J 4 bases; nucleotides not matched to a gene: 5.